Listed below are T cell receptor beta chains from one sample, sequenced in a study of Ad26.COV2.S vaccination and SARS-CoV-2 variants. The repertoire was sequenced with immunoSEQ multiplex PCR; TCRdb's copy has only in-frame clones and lacks some. The repertoire holds some 450,000 clones, 90% seen once, with approximately 4.5% in the top ten. Sequencing used peripheral blood, obtained in a trial of Ad26.COV2.S vaccine versus placebo. The source of these receptors is a person aged 18-60 years who received the Ad26.COV2.S COVID-19 vaccine or a placebo. Each CDR3 is given with its conserved first and last residue. D genes are given only for firm matches.

V gene: TRBV28; D gene: TRBD1; CDR3 protein: CASGDRGHNEKLFF
V gene: TRBV20-1; D gene: NA; CDR3 protein: CSASPTGFYTGELFF
V gene: TRBV6-6; D gene: TRBD1; CDR3 protein: CASSSTGATNEKLFF
V gene: TRBV28; D gene: NA; CDR3 protein: CASSLNQQGNQPQHF
V gene: TRBV29-1; D gene: NA; CDR3 protein: CSVAVAHYEEQYF
V gene: TRBV14; D gene: NA; CDR3 protein: CASSHTGFSGYTF
V gene: TRBV5-6; D gene: TRBD2; CDR3 protein: CASSLRLAGHQFF
V gene: TRBV19; D gene: NA; CDR3 protein: CASSPQGREQYF
V gene: TRBV7-2; D gene: NA; CDR3 protein: CASSLVENQPQHF
V gene: TRBV3-1/TRBV3-2; D gene: NA; CDR3 protein: CASSHRCGGTNQPQHF
V gene: TRBV19; D gene: NA; CDR3 protein: CASKSSGGPYNEQFF
V gene: TRBV2; D gene: TRBD1; CDR3 protein: CASRGSTGGSWHTEAFF
V gene: TRBV19; D gene: TRBD1; CDR3 protein: CASSSSRDRDEQYF
V gene: TRBV19; D gene: NA; CDR3 protein: CASSIRRETTYNEQFF
V gene: TRBV15; D gene: NA; CDR3 protein: CATSSGHAQDTQYF
V gene: TRBV14; D gene: NA; CDR3 protein: CASSQDEVASPLHF
V gene: TRBV30; D gene: TRBD2; CDR3 protein: CAWSPLSGKETQYF
V gene: TRBV28; D gene: NA; CDR3 protein: CASSLLGQKETQYF
V gene: TRBV19; D gene: TRBD2; CDR3 protein: CATTLAGGREQYF
V gene: TRBV7-8; D gene: NA; CDR3 protein: CASGESGEQYF
V gene: TRBV28; D gene: NA; CDR3 protein: CASGGLERQYF
V gene: TRBV6-1; D gene: NA; CDR3 protein: CASSVSGTPTSYEQYF
V gene: TRBV6-6; D gene: NA; CDR3 protein: CASSYSATEAFF
V gene: TRBV4-2; D gene: TRBD1; CDR3 protein: CASSRGQGRQFF
V gene: TRBV27; D gene: NA; CDR3 protein: CASSLATGELFF
V gene: TRBV19; D gene: TRBD1; CDR3 protein: CASNPNPPDRDGELFF
V gene: TRBV6-6; D gene: NA; CDR3 protein: CASSYSTGELFF
V gene: TRBV5-1; D gene: TRBD1; CDR3 protein: CASSLTGQSYEQYF
V gene: TRBV30; D gene: NA; CDR3 protein: CAWSVSGLGDEKLFF
V gene: TRBV5-4; D gene: NA; CDR3 protein: CASSPPGHLYNEQFF
V gene: TRBV7-2; D gene: NA; CDR3 protein: CASSLGQTKETQYF
V gene: TRBV19; D gene: TRBD2; CDR3 protein: CASRGGSEQFF
V gene: TRBV28; D gene: NA; CDR3 protein: CASSLTQLQETQYF
V gene: TRBV7-2; D gene: NA; CDR3 protein: CASSLRTVSAYEQYF
V gene: TRBV2; D gene: NA; CDR3 protein: CASSVLFNTEAFF
V gene: TRBV27; D gene: NA; CDR3 protein: CASSSGHLGYGYTF
V gene: TRBV7-3; D gene: TRBD2; CDR3 protein: CASSPGLATDTQYF